This is a list of T cell receptor beta chains from one sample in a study of cytomegalovirus exposure and HLA in healthy donors. Some clones are missing from TCRdb's copy, which holds only in-frame ones; the method was immunoSEQ multiplex PCR. The sample holds roughly 200,000 clones, 79% seen once. The sample taken for sequencing was PBMCs. These TCRs come from a woman aged 40 to 55 in good health and CMV-seronegative. The CDR3 runs from the conserved cysteine through the conserved F or W.

TRBV29-1 | CSVRTLSYEQYF
TRBV9 | CASSPPGSSTDTQYF
TRBV29-1 | CSVGDRRRAEAFF
TRBV19 | CASSIGGGVEAFF
TRBV11-3 | CASSFGGMTDTQYF
TRBV5-6 | CASTTGFGVQETQYF
TRBV6-1 | CTSSEADRGQPQHF
TRBV6-1 | CASSPRGYSNQPQHF
TRBV5-4 | CASSLGGSFGYTF
TRBV6-5 | CASRTSGQETQYF
TRBV6-6 | CASSKDRVANEQYF
TRBV11-3 | CASSLAFPGTRLSIGEKLFF
TRBV7-8 | CASIGLAELGGETQYF
TRBV2 | CASSEPTGRKTEAFF
TRBV7-9 | CASSLDRAKSSYEQYF
TRBV11-3 | CASSLGQGGQETQYF
TRBV6-1 | CASSASGTSSYEQYF
TRBV6-5 | CASSYGGGGELFF
TRBV6-6 | CASSYSGGGGELFF
TRBV9 | CASSVVSGRLNEQFF
TRBV5-1 | CASSPRTGSGTEAFF
TRBV10-3 | CAISRGGDPYNEQFF
TRBV30 | CAWSRWSNQPQHF
TRBV27 | CASRDRGSNGYTF
TRBV29-1 | CSVGTGSPGGEQFF
TRBV30 | CAWSSGGSGNSPLHF
TRBV4-1 | CASSQDKLAVYEQYF
TRBV9 | CASSVELAGAYNEQFF
TRBV4-1 | CASSRLDIISFGEQFF
TRBV27 | CASSFRVGYADTQYF
TRBV18 | CASSPFLSGDQETQYF
TRBV6-5 | CASTQTSTGELFF
TRBV21-1 | CASSKPETGLSGANVLTF